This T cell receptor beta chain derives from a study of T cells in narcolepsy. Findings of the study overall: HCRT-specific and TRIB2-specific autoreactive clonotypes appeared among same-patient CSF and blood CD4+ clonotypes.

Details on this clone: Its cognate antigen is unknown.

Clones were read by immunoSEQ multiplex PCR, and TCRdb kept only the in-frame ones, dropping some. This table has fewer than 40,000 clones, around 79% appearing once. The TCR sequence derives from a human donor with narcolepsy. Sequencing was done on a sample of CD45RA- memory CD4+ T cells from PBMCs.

For the CDR3, the DNA is TGTGCCAGCAGCGCAAGCGGGACTCCTAGCACAGATACGCAGTATTTT. Translated: CASSASGTPSTDTQYF. The V and J genes are TRBV9 and TRBJ2-3; 7 nucleotides align to TRBD2. This CDR3 is 16 amino acids long. The J segment lost 0 bases and the V segment lost 3 bases, leaving 7 bases of the junction unmatched. The germline CDR1 and CDR2 sequences are SGDLS and YYNGEE.